Listed here are 27 T cell receptor beta chains from one sample, sequenced in a study of T cells in Graves' hyperthyroidism and ophthalmopathy. There were TCR beta CDR3 regions amplified from RNA transcripts. The TCR CDR3 first-round RT-PCR relied on the HTBI primer set. MiXCR, run by TCRdb on the multiplex PCR reads, gives a single entry per CDR3 protein. The sample lists some 720,000 distinct CDR3 sequences, 16% seen once, with roughly 8% in the top ten. Sequenced input: blood. The receptors come from a man between 18 and 29 years old with Graves' hyperthyroidism.

The chain links TRBV4-2 to TRBJ2-1; D call uncertain. Germline CDR1 and CDR2: LGHNA and YNFKEQ. This CDR3 has 17 amino acids. V gave up 0 bases and J gave up 4 bases, with 16 bases separating them. The CDR3 sequence is CASSQDSTAGLYNEQFF. The CDR3 bases are TGTGCCAGCAGCCAAGATTCGACGGCTGGGCTGTACAATGAGCAGTTCTTC.

The chain carries TRBV11-1 and TRBJ2-2, with 8 bases matching TRBD1. The V gene end was trimmed by 8 bases and the J gene end by 7 bases; junction bases not matched to a gene: 9. CDR1 SGHAT and CDR2 FQDESV come from the germline V gene (reference sequence). The CDR3 is made up of 14 amino acids. As DNA, the CDR3 is TGTGCCAGCTCAATGACAGGGGCCGTCGGGGAGCTGTTTTTT. Translation: CASSMTGAVGELFF.

V gene TRBV29-1 combines with J gene TRBJ2-3, with 7 bases lining up with TRBD2. This CDR3 has 17 residues. V lost 0 bases to trimming and J lost 4 bases; unmatched junction nucleotides: 13. Germline CDR1 reads SQVTM; CDR2 reads ANQGSEA. This CDR3 reads CSVEEVRGRGRADTQYF. The CDR3 nucleotides are TGCAGCGTTGAAGAGGTCCGCGGGAGAGGTCGCGCAGATACGCAGTATTTT.

The CDR3 nucleotides are TGTGCCAGCAGCCCCGGGGCCCACAATGAGCAGTTCTTC. As protein: CASSPGAHNEQFF. The chain joins TRBV11-2 to TRBJ2-1, with D perhaps TRBD1 or TRBD2 (5 bases each). Between the trimmed V and J ends, which lost 5 bases and 5 bases, there was a span of 10 bases. Germline loops: CDR1 SGHAT, CDR2 FQNNGV. The CDR3 length is 13 residues. The whole variable domain, remainder taken from reference TRBV11-2 and TRBJ2-1, is EAGVAQSPRYKIIEKRQSVAFWCNPISGHATLYWYQQILGQGPKLLIQFQNNGVVDDSQLPKDRFSAERLKGVDSTLKIQPAKLEDSAVYLCASSPGAHNEQFFGPGTRLTVL.

The chain couples TRBV6-1 to TRBJ2-2; 12 nucleotides align to TRBD2. With V trimmed by 6 bases and J by 6 bases, 8 bases remained unmatched. Germline-derived CDR1 and CDR2 are MNHNS and SASEGT. This CDR3 region has 16 residues. CDR3 in amino acids: CASRTPSGRAPGELFF. In DNA, the CDR3 is TGTGCCAGCAGAACACCTAGCGGGAGGGCCCCCGGGGAGCTGTTTTTT.

This clonotype has more than one count but fewer than ten. One end of the junction does not line up with germline, which may come from a read error. The chain couples TRBV27 to TRBJ1-2; the match to TRBD1 covers 10 bases. Per germline, CDR1 MNHEY and CDR2 SMNVEV (reference sequence). The CDR3 totals 16 residues. The CDR3: CACSFGDRGRIYGYTF. DNA of the CDR3: TGTGCCTGCAGTTTTGGTGACAGGGGGCGCATCTATGGCTACACCTTC.

The chain couples TRBV4-1 to TRBJ2-1; D ambiguous. The V gene lost 1 base and the J gene lost 10 bases, with 17 bases spanning the gap. This CDR3 is 15 amino acids long. Germline-derived CDR1 and CDR2 are MGHRA and YSYEKL. CDR3 nucleotide sequence: TGCGCCAGCAGCCAAGGAGTTTCGGGCAAGGAGGAGCAGTTCTTC. It codes for CASSQGVSGKEEQFF.

A few counts support this clonotype. V gene TRBV20-1 combines with J gene TRBJ2-7; 7 positions match TRBD2. The CDR3 consists of 18 residues. V lost 4 bases and J lost 2; bases outside the gene matches: 20. Per the germline V gene, CDR1 is DFQATT and CDR2 is SNEGSKA (reference sequence). Written as DNA, the CDR3 is TGCAGTGCTAACTGGCCCAGCGGGACCCGTATTATTCCCTACGAGCAGTACTTC. Translating gives CSANWPSGTRIIPYEQYF.

This clonotype was recorded many times. V and J are TRBV5-1 and TRBJ2-3, with TRBD2 matching 7 bases. The CDR3 loop spans 17 amino acids. V lost 3 bases and J lost 1; bases outside the gene matches: 11. The germline gives CDR1 SGHRS, CDR2 YFSETQ. The CDR3 bases are TGCGCCAGCAGCTACGGGGACTACCCGTTGGGCACAGATACGCAGTATTTT. Translation: CASSYGDYPLGTDTQYF.

The chain has TRBV20-1 and TRBJ2-1; D might be TRBD2 (5 bases). Trimming took 7 bases from V and 4 from J, leaving 23 bases between them. Germline lookup yields CDR1 DFQATT and CDR2 SNEGSKA (reference sequence). The CDR3 sequence is 16 residues long. CDR3 sequence (DNA): TGCAGTGTTCCCTCCCTCCGGAGGCCCCCTTACAATGAGCAGTTCTTC. This translates into CSVPSLRRPPYNEQFF.

This clonotype was seen at least ten times. The chain is built from TRBV15 and TRBJ2-1, with 8 bases identical to TRBD1. This CDR3 region has 13 residues. Germline-derived CDR1 and CDR2 are LNHNV and YYDKDF (reference sequence). V was clipped by 2 bases and J by 12 bases; unmatched bases: 6. CDR3 sequence reads: CATSRLTGTGQFF. The CDR3 DNA sequence: TGTGCCACCAGCAGACTTACCGGGACAGGGCAGTTCTTC.

This clonotype came up many times. This sequence joins TRBV6-1 and TRBJ1-5; TRBD1 aligns across 7 bases. CDR1 and CDR2 (germline): MNHNS, SASEGT. V lost 5 bases, J lost 4 bases, and 8 bases stayed unmatched. The CDR3 loop spans 15 amino acids. The CDR3 DNA reads TGTGCCAGCAGTTCCGGACAGGTCCTAAATCAGCCCCAGCATTTT. Translated: CASSSGQVLNQPQHF.

This clonotype has more than one count but fewer than ten. The genes are TRBV20-1 and TRBJ2-1; no clear D gene. This CDR3 has 11 residues. Germline CDR1 reads DFQATT; CDR2 reads SNEGSKA (reference sequence). V was pared by 3 bases and J by 10 bases, with 10 bases between. The chain's CDR3 is CSASLAREQFF. The CDR3 DNA reads TGCAGTGCTAGTCTCGCCAGGGAGCAGTTCTTC.

This clonotype has a count of ten or more. This chain uses TRBV7-8 with TRBJ2-1; D ambiguous. The V gene's germline CDR1 is SGHVS and CDR2 FQNEAQ. The CDR3 loop spans 16 amino acids. V was trimmed by 1 base and J by 8 bases, leaving 18 bases between them. Written as DNA, the CDR3 is TGTGCCAGCAGCTTAGGGCATCACTGCCGGACCCATGAGCAGTTCTTC. It codes for CASSLGHHCRTHEQFF.

This clonotype was found many times. This chain links TRBV20-1 with TRBJ2-1; the D gene is possibly TRBD1 (6 bases). Germline V lookup: CDR1 DFQATT, CDR2 SNEGSKA (reference sequence). This CDR3 contains 15 residues. V gave up 2 bases and J gave up 4 bases, with 15 bases separating them. The CDR3 region is CSARTKGRGYNEQFF. For the CDR3, the DNA is TGCAGTGCTAGAACGAAGGGCAGGGGTTACAATGAGCAGTTCTTC.

This clonotype was observed a few times. The chain combines TRBV3-1 with TRBJ1-5, with 8 bases identical to TRBD1. J was trimmed by 2 bases and V by 4 bases; bases with no gene match: 4. The germline V gene has CDR1 LGHDT and CDR2 YNNKEL (reference sequence). The CDR3 spans 15 residues. CDR3 bases: TGTGCCAGCAGCCTGACAGGGGAGGGCAATCAGCCCCAGCATTTT. Translating it yields CASSLTGEGNQPQHF.

As for this clonotype: Just one base apart from a much larger clone, this may be a read error. The chain is built from TRBV2 and TRBJ2-1; TRBD1 matches at 7 bases. The CDR3 is made up of 16 amino acids. CDR1 is SNHLY and CDR2 is FYNNEI in the germline V gene. Trimming removed 3 bases from V and 4 bases from J; junction bases left unmatched: 9. CDR3: CASSESQGVRYNEQFF. The CDR3 DNA reads TGTGCCAGCAGTGAGAGTCAGGGGGTGAGGTACAATGAGCAGTTCTTC.

The V and J genes are TRBV6-2 or TRBV6-3 and TRBJ2-3, with TRBD1 matching over 8 bases. The ends lost 0 bases at V and 4 bases at J; junction bases unmatched: 6. The CDR3 length is 16 residues. Germline V gene data show CDR1 as MNHEY and CDR2 as SVGEGT. The CDR3 loop is CASSYSDRVPPDTQYF. CDR3 DNA: TGTGCCAGCAGTTACTCGGACAGGGTACCCCCAGATACGCAGTATTTT.

The chain combines TRBV27 with TRBJ2-2; TRBD2 aligns across 8 bases. Germline CDR1 is MNHEY and CDR2 is SMNVEV (reference sequence). This CDR3 has 16 amino acids. After removal of 4 bases from V and 5 bases from J, the junction contained 9 bases not matched to a gene. The CDR3 coding sequence is TGTGCCAGCAGTTATATAATCAGCGGGAGTACCGGGGAGCTGTTTTTT. Its protein is CASSYIISGSTGELFF.

This chain connects TRBV28 to TRBJ2-7, with 7 bases identical to TRBD2. J gave up 4 bases and V 7 bases, and 13 bases lay outside the gene matches. The CDR3 is 15 amino acids. Germline V CDR1 and CDR2: MDHEN, SYDVKM. The CDR3 spells CASTPGGGGKYEQYF. The DNA of the CDR3 is TGTGCCAGCACGCCCGGTGGGGGGGGTAAGTACGAGCAGTACTTC.

This clonotype was counted a few times. This rearrangement joins TRBV3-1 to TRBJ1-2; D is uncertain. Germline lookup yields CDR1 LGHDT and CDR2 YNNKEL (reference sequence). The CDR3 is 16 amino acids. V dropped 2 bases and J dropped 3 bases, with 16 bases sitting between them. This CDR3 reads CASSQWERQTHYGYTF. The DNA of the CDR3 is TGTGCCAGCAGCCAATGGGAGCGCCAGACTCACTATGGCTACACCTTC.

In its sample, this clonotype was seen many times. The chain combines TRBV12-3 or TRBV12-4 with TRBJ1-6, with D tentatively TRBD1 (6 bases). The V end was cut by 5 bases, the J end by 2 bases, with 16 bases between. CDR3 length: 17 residues. DNA for the CDR3: TGTGCCAGCAGTCTACAGGGAGGGAGGACCTATAATTCACCCCTCCACTTT. It encodes CASSLQGGRTYNSPLHF.

This clonotype was detected ten times or more. V gene TRBV12-3 or TRBV12-4 combines with J gene TRBJ2-3, with TRBD2 matching 11 bases. V was clipped by 7 bases and J by 7 bases; unmatched bases: 7. The CDR3 length is 14 residues. This CDR3 reads CASTPATSGNTQYF. The CDR3 DNA is TGTGCCAGCACCCCCGCGACTAGCGGGAATACGCAGTATTTT.

This clonotype was seen more than once but under ten times. This chain uses TRBV4-3 with TRBJ2-7; unclear D gene. The V and J ends lost 0 bases and 5 bases respectively, with 14 bases between them. This CDR3 is 15 amino acids long. Germline V gene lookup returns CDR1 LGHNA and CDR2 YSLEER. This chain's CDR3 is CASSQDLFPPDEQYF. For the CDR3, the DNA is TGCGCCAGCAGCCAAGATCTGTTCCCTCCGGACGAGCAGTACTTC.

This clonotype was counted at least ten times. J is TRBJ2-1 and V is TRBV28; tentative D call: TRBD1 (6 bases). The CDR3 consists of 15 residues. In germline, CDR1 is MDHEN, CDR2 SYDVKM. Trimming took 3 bases from V and 4 from J, leaving 13 bases between them. The DNA for the CDR3 is TGTGCCAGCAGTTTTGAGGACAGCATTTACAATGAGCAGTTCTTC. It specifies CASSFEDSIYNEQFF.

This clonotype was observed at least ten times. The rearrangement joins TRBV20-1 to TRBJ2-7; 12 nucleotides agree with TRBD2. V dropped 1 base and J dropped 5; count of bases not matched to a gene: 6. Germline values: CDR1 DFQATT, CDR2 SNEGSKA (reference sequence). The CDR3 spans 15 residues. The CDR3 is CSARAETSGSNEQYF. CDR3 DNA: TGCAGTGCTAGAGCGGAGACTAGCGGGAGTAACGAGCAGTACTTC.

This clonotype occurred a few times. This chain uses TRBV6-2 or TRBV6-3 with TRBJ1-1, with D maybe TRBD1 (5 bases). Germline lookup yields CDR1 MNHEY and CDR2 SVGEGT. The CDR3 covers 14 residues. Trimming left V 6 bases short and J 3 bases short, with 14 bases between. CDR3 residues: CASSIDGGDTEAFF. The DNA of the CDR3 is TGTGCCAGCAGCATTGACGGAGGGGACACTGAAGCTTTCTTT.